This T cell receptor beta chain is from a study of shared clonotypes between healthy human individuals. General study results and limits: Read depth was anticipated to influence clonotype sharing among donors. Non-shared clonotypes had lower generation probabilities than clonotypes shared by all four sorted-subset donors.

Every subset had its genomic DNA shared out evenly among several immunoSEQ plates. Assay: immunoSEQ multiplex PCR; the TCRdb copy retains only in-frame clones and omits some. This table holds some 2,100,000 clones, approximately 95% found once. Germline V gene data show CDR1 as MGHDK and CDR2 as SYGVNS. Trimming cost V 4 bases and J 5 bases; bases outside gene matches: 11. The length of the CDR3 is 16 residues. This clone was detected only once. Antigen specificity is unknown. The TCR originated in a man aged 18 to 29 in good health. The gene calls are TRBV25-1 and TRBJ1-2; TRBD1 matches 9 bases. What was sequenced was naive CD4+ T cells sorted from blood. Documented subset: CD45RA+ positively selected. The CDR3 DNA reads TGTGCCAGCAGTGCAACAGGGGGCAATTTGGTATATGGCTACACCTTC. The encoded protein is CASSATGGNLVYGYTF.